A single sample gave rise to the 16 T cell receptor beta chains below, sequenced in a study of cytomegalovirus exposure and HLA in healthy donors. Profiling relied on immunoSEQ multiplex PCR, and the TCRdb table lists in-frame clones only, not all of them. This sample has some 45,000 clones, with 92% found just once. The source material was PBMCs. The source of these receptors is a man aged 18 to 29 in good health and CMV-seronegative.

The V call is TRBV4-1, the J call TRBJ2-5; the D gene is possibly TRBD2 (6 bases). V was cut by 5 bases and J by 5 bases, with 15 bases left in between. The CDR3 covers 14 residues. Germline CDR1 MGHRA, CDR2 YSYEKL. CDR3 in amino acids: CASSYEGSGETQYF. As DNA, the CDR3 is TGCGCCAGCAGCTATGAGGGAAGCGGGGAGACCCAGTACTTC.

This rearrangement joins TRBV11-2 to TRBJ2-2; TRBD2 might be the D (7 bases). The CDR3 spans 15 residues. Germline CDR1 SGHAT, CDR2 FQNNGV. Trimming shortened V by 3 bases and J by 6 bases, and 14 bases separated the two germline ends. CDR3 DNA: TGTGCCAGCAGCTTCGCGCGGGGGCAGTCCGGGGAGCTGTTTTTT. Translation gives CASSFARGQSGELFF.

The chain combines TRBV19 with TRBJ1-1; D uncertain. CDR1 is LNHDA and CDR2 is SQIVND in the germline V gene (reference sequence). This CDR3 comprises 14 residues. V was pared by 2 bases and J by 4 bases, with 11 bases between. The CDR3 sequence: CASSILRPATEAFF. DNA of the CDR3: TGTGCCAGTAGTATACTCAGGCCGGCCACTGAAGCTTTCTTT.

The J gene is TRBJ2-2, the V gene TRBV7-2; 8 bases align to TRBD2. V lost 5 bases to trimming and J lost 4 bases; unmatched junction nucleotides: 12. CDR3 length equals 17 residues. The germline gives CDR1 SGHTA, CDR2 FQGNSA. The CDR3 DNA sequence: TGTGCCAGCAGCCACCCTCGGGGTAGCGGGACCACCGGGGAGCTGTTTTTT. Its protein product is CASSHPRGSGTTGELFF.

CDR3: CASRTDGNEKLFF. For the CDR3, the DNA is TGCGCCAGCAGAACAGATGGAAATGAAAAACTGTTTTTT. The chain recombines TRBV5-1 with TRBJ1-4; unclear D gene. V was shortened by 5 bases and J by 5 bases, with 10 bases between the two germline ends. The CDR3 extends over 13 amino acids. CDR1 is SGHRS, CDR2 YFSETQ, per germline.

The chain carries TRBV6-5 and TRBJ2-3, with D possibly being TRBD2 (7 bases). In germline, CDR1 is MNHEY, CDR2 SVGAGI. V was shortened by 7 bases and J by 5 bases, with 16 bases between the two germline ends. This CDR3 region has 14 residues. The CDR3 reads CASTGGGWKDTQYF. DNA for the CDR3: TGTGCCAGCACGGGCGGGGGCTGGAAAGATACGCAGTATTTT.

The V call is TRBV2, the J call TRBJ2-7; TRBD1 agrees at 9 bases. The CDR3 runs 16 residues. The V gene's germline CDR1 is SNHLY and CDR2 FYNNEI. Unmatched junction bases numbered 12, after V lost 9 bases and J lost 0 bases. CDR3 sequence: CASTASGTGSSYEQYF. The CDR3 DNA reads as TGTGCCAGTACCGCTTCCGGGACAGGGAGCTCCTACGAGCAGTACTTC.

The chain couples TRBV21-1 to TRBJ2-7; TRBD2, the table's D call, was not compared with the DNA. TRBV21-1 is tagged as a pseudogene. This CDR3 region has 12 residues. CDR3 nucleotides: TGTGCCAGCAGCAAAGGGAGTTACGAGCAGTACTTC. This encodes CASSKGSYEQYF.

This clone is a singleton in its sample. V is TRBV5-5 and J is TRBJ2-1; D is perhaps TRBD1 (5 bases). The germline V gene encodes CDR1 SGHKS and CDR2 YYEKEE (reference sequence). V was shortened by 4 bases and J by 4 bases, with 18 bases between the two germline ends. The CDR3 loop spans 16 amino acids. CDR3 coding DNA: TGTGCCAGCAGCACCACCCAGGGTAGCCTTTACAATGAGCAGTTCTTC. It translates to CASSTTQGSLYNEQFF.

The CDR3 bases are TGTGCCAGCAGCTTGGGCAGGAACACTGAAGCTTTCTTT. Protein product: CASSLGRNTEAFF. V gene TRBV5-4 combines with J gene TRBJ1-1, with no clear D. This CDR3 region has 13 residues. Looked up from germline, CDR1 is SGHNT and CDR2 is YYREEE (reference sequence). V gave up 0 bases and J gave up 1 base, with 4 bases separating them.

This chain joins TRBV14 and TRBJ2-6; 9 nucleotides align to TRBD1. Per the germline V gene, CDR1 is SGHDN and CDR2 is FVKESK. Trimming took 0 bases from V and 0 from J; bases not matched to a gene: 9. CDR3 length: 20 amino acids. Here the CDR3 reads CASSQDGRDRAISGANVLTF. CDR3 sequence (DNA): TGTGCCAGCAGCCAAGATGGACGGGACAGGGCCATCTCTGGGGCCAACGTCCTGACTTTC.

The V gene is TRBV18, the J gene TRBJ1-5; D gene uncertain. Deletions cut 2 bases from V and 0 bases from J, with 23 bases between. Germline assignment: CDR1 KGHSH and CDR2 LQKENI. The CDR3 is made up of 20 amino acids. The CDR3 loop reads CASSPRVEEGRGNSNQPQHF. The CDR3 bases are TGTGCCAGCTCACCAAGAGTCGAAGAGGGAAGAGGGAATAGCAATCAGCCCCAGCATTTT.

This rearrangement joins TRBV10-3 to TRBJ1-2; TRBD1 is a possible D gene (5 bases). Germline CDR1 is ENHRY and CDR2 is SYGVKD. This CDR3 has 12 amino acids. V was trimmed by 8 bases and J by 2 bases, leaving 9 bases between them. CDR3 sequence reads: CAIPDTNYGYTF. As DNA, the CDR3 is TGTGCCATCCCGGACACCAACTATGGCTACACCTTC.

This clone has only one observation. J is TRBJ1-4 and V is TRBV19; 11 nucleotides align to TRBD1. Germline V gene sequence: CDR1 LNHDA, CDR2 SQIVND (reference sequence). Trimming removed 5 bases from V and 3 bases from J; junction bases left unmatched: 5. This CDR3 comprises 16 residues. The DNA of the CDR3 is TGTGCCAGTAGTGGACAGGGGGCGCAGGCTAATGAAAAACTGTTTTTT. This gives the protein CASSGQGAQANEKLFF.

This clone occurred a few times. This rearrangement joins TRBV6-5 to TRBJ2-7; TRBD1 matches 8 bases. The J segment lost 2 bases and the V segment lost 6 bases, leaving 6 bases of the junction unmatched. CDR1 MNHEY and CDR2 SVGAGI come from the germline V gene. The CDR3 has 14 residues. DNA of the CDR3: TGTGCCAGCAGCCGAAGGGACAGGCCCTACGAGCAGTACTTC. It is translated as CASSRRDRPYEQYF.

This clone showed up just a few times. V and J are TRBV6-5 and TRBJ2-7, with a weak D call TRBD1 (6 bases). V shed 6 bases and J shed 5 bases, with 17 bases lying between them. The CDR3 has 14 amino acids. Germline CDR1 MNHEY, CDR2 SVGAGI. CDR3 sequence (DNA): TGTGCCAGCAGAAACCCCAGGGGAGCGGACGAGCAGTACTTC. Translated, it gives CASRNPRGADEQYF.